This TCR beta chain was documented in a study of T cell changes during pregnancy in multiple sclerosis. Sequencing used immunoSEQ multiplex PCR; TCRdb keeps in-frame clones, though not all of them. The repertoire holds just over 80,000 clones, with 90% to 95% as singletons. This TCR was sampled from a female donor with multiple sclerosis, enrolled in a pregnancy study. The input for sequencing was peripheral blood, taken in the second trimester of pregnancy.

The CDR3 sequence: CAWAREARTEAFF. CDR3 DNA: TGTGCCTGGGCAAGGGAGGCGCGCACTGAAGCTTTCTTT. The gene calls are TRBV30 and TRBJ1-1; D is unresolved. The V and J ends lost 5 bases and 4 bases respectively, with 14 bases between them. Germline V gene sequence: CDR1 GTSNPN, CDR2 SVGIG (reference sequence). The CDR3 runs 13 residues.